This T cell receptor (beta chain) is from a study of blood T cells in healthy people across ages. The CDR3 length is 14 residues. Germline V gene data show CDR1 as SQVTM and CDR2 as ANQGSEA. J was trimmed by 2 bases and V by 7 bases; bases with no gene match: 9. With a J-beta primer mix and a sample-barcoded 5' primer, a second PCR ran 7 to 11 cycles. TCRdb reprocessed the 5' RACE reads with MiXCR, giving one entry per CDR3 protein. The repertoire holds 1,300,000 or so distinct CDR3 sequences, around 59% seen once, with over 5.5% in the top ten. V usage is TRBV29-1 and J usage is TRBJ2-7; 9 bases agree with TRBD2. The receptor comes from a man younger than 35 in good health. The specimen sequenced was blood. The CDR3 nucleotides read TGCAGCGCCGGAATAGCGGGAGCGACCTACGAGCAGTACTTC. This translates into CSAGIAGATYEQYF.